A single sample gave rise to the 30 T cell receptor beta chains below, sequenced in a study of blood T cell repertoires in COVID-19. Profiled with immunoSEQ multiplex PCR; TCRdb holds only in-frame clones, not every one. Of about 90,000 clones listed, around three quarters are singletons. Sequenced sample: peripheral blood. Source of these receptors: a man in his sixties or seventies with acute or convalescent COVID-19.

This clone turned up a few times. The chain couples TRBV7-9 to TRBJ2-7; TRBD1 is a possible D gene (6 bases). Germline CDR1 SEHNR, CDR2 FQNEAQ (reference sequence). The CDR3 extends over 15 amino acids. V lost 5 bases to trimming and J lost 5 bases, with 19 bases between them. CDR3 in DNA: TGTGCCAGCAGCCCAAAGCACAGGGTCGGTCACGAGCAGTACTTC. Translating gives CASSPKHRVGHEQYF.

The V call is TRBV27, the J call TRBJ2-3; TRBD1 matches at 7 bases. The V segment lost 4 bases and the J segment 0 bases; nucleotides outside the gene matches: 13. This CDR3 is built from 18 residues. Looked up from germline, CDR1 is MNHEY and CDR2 is SMNVEV (reference sequence). This CDR3 reads CASSSSGTVTSSTDTQYF. CDR3 bases: TGTGCCAGCAGTTCATCCGGGACAGTGACGTCTAGCACAGATACGCAGTATTTT.

This clone was seen more than once but under ten times. This chain joins TRBV5-1 and TRBJ2-3; TRBD1 matches at 8 bases. CDR1 and CDR2 (germline): SGHRS, YFSETQ. V shed 7 bases and J 1 base; nucleotides not matched to a gene: 8. The CDR3 contains 15 residues. CDR3 region: CASVPTTGGTDTQYF. CDR3 DNA: TGCGCCAGCGTTCCTACGACAGGGGGCACAGATACGCAGTATTTT.

This clone was seen only a few times. J is TRBJ2-1 and V is TRBV10-3; TRBD1 might be the D (6 bases). Germline assignment: CDR1 ENHRY and CDR2 SYGVKD. The CDR3 has 16 amino acids. Trimming took off 3 bases at V and 0 bases at J, with 12 bases between the two ends. The CDR3 region is CAISDQTGSSYNEQFF. The CDR3 DNA reads TGTGCCATCAGTGACCAGACAGGTAGCTCCTACAATGAGCAGTTCTTC.

The chain couples TRBV6-5 to TRBJ1-1; 7 bases match TRBD1. The V gene's germline CDR1 is MNHEY and CDR2 SVGAGI. The ends lost 6 bases at V and 3 bases at J; junction bases unmatched: 10. The length of the CDR3 is 15 residues. CDR3 nucleotide sequence: TGTGCCAGCAGGGTAGGGGCAGGGGGATACACTGAAGCTTTCTTT. This gives the protein CASRVGAGGYTEAFF.

The chain couples TRBV9 to TRBJ1-5; D perhaps matches TRBD1 (6 bases). V was shortened by 3 bases and J by 0 bases, with 16 bases between the two germline ends. Per the germline V gene, CDR1 is SGDLS and CDR2 is YYNGEE. This CDR3 comprises 17 residues. As DNA, the CDR3 is TGTGCCAGCAGCGCAAACCACCGGACAGCTAGCAATCAGCCCCAGCATTTT. Its translation is CASSANHRTASNQPQHF. Based on the CDR3 plus reference TRBV9 and TRBJ1-5, the full variable domain is DSGVTQTPKHLITATGQRVTLRCSPRSGDLSVYWYQQSLDQGLQFLIQYYNGEERAKGNILERFSAQQFPDLHSELNLSSLELGDSALYFCASSANHRTASNQPQHFGDGTRLSIL.

Regarding this clone: Other DNA sequences from this sample encode an identical CDR3 as well. J is TRBJ1-1 and V is TRBV7-3, with D possibly being TRBD1 (5 bases). Germline CDR1 is SGHTA and CDR2 is FQGTGA. V was pared by 2 bases and J by 1 base, with 5 bases between. This CDR3 is built from 13 residues. Here the CDR3 DNA reads TGTGCCAGCAGCTTAGGACAGAACACTGAAGCTTTCTTT. Protein product: CASSLGQNTEAFF.

This clone was seen only once. The chain joins TRBV11-3 to TRBJ2-4; TRBD1 matches at 8 bases. This CDR3 spans 16 amino acids. The V and J ends lost 4 bases and 3 bases, in that order; junction bases with no gene match: 8. Germline CDR1 and CDR2: SGHNT and YENEEA. This CDR3 is CASSSGQGRDKNIQYF. CDR3 nucleotides: TGTGCCAGCAGCTCTGGACAGGGCCGGGACAAAAACATTCAGTACTTC. Combining the CDR3 with reference TRBV11-3 and TRBJ2-4 gives the whole variable domain EAGVVQSPRYKIIEKKQPVAFWCNPISGHNTLYWYLQNLGQGPELLIRYENEEAVDDSQLPKDRFSAERLKGVDSTLKIQPAELGDSAVYLCASSSGQGRDKNIQYFGAGTRLSVL.

This clone was counted at least ten times. The CDR3 DNA reads as TGTGCCAGTAGTCCGCGTTCTGCTCAGCCCCAGCATTTT. Translating gives CASSPRSAQPQHF. V and J are TRBV19 and TRBJ1-5; D gene unclear. The CDR3 spans 13 residues. V dropped 5 bases and J dropped 6 bases, with 11 bases sitting between them. Germline lookup yields CDR1 LNHDA and CDR2 SQIVND (reference sequence).

This chain joins TRBV5-4 and TRBJ1-6, with TRBD1 matching over 9 bases. Germline V CDR1 and CDR2: SGHNT, YYREEE (reference sequence). The junction had 2 bases not matched to a gene; V was cut back by 0 bases and J by 10 bases. The CDR3 is made up of 14 amino acids. CDR3: CASSLGTGDSPLHF. The CDR3 DNA follows: TGTGCCAGCAGCTTGGGGACAGGGGACTCACCCCTCCACTTT.

The rearrangement links TRBV5-1 to TRBJ1-2, with a weak D call TRBD1 (5 bases). The germline V gene has CDR1 SGHRS and CDR2 YFSETQ. Trimming removed 0 bases at V and 3 bases at J, with 9 bases between. The CDR3 runs 14 residues. The DNA for the CDR3 is TGCGCCAGCAGCTTGGACGACAGCTACTATGGCTACACCTTC. Protein product: CASSLDDSYYGYTF.

V gene TRBV9 combines with J gene TRBJ2-1; maybe TRBD1 (7 bases). The CDR3 extends over 19 amino acids. The V gene lost 0 bases and the J gene lost 3 bases, with 22 bases spanning the gap. From germline, CDR1 is SGDLS and CDR2 YYNGEE. The CDR3 loop reads CASSVDPRLIRGDYNEQFF. CDR3 coding DNA: TGTGCCAGCAGCGTAGATCCAAGATTAATCAGGGGGGACTACAATGAGCAGTTCTTC.

The chain carries TRBV2 and TRBJ2-3; D uncertain. Trimming cost V 4 bases and J 2 bases, with 7 bases left between them. Per the germline V gene, CDR1 is SNHLY and CDR2 is FYNNEI. This CDR3 region has 13 residues. CDR3 bases: TGTGCCAGCAGTGCTTCAGACACAGATACGCAGTATTTT. Amino acids: CASSASDTDTQYF.

The chain employs TRBV4-1 and TRBJ1-6; D uncertain. Trimming took 0 bases from V and 5 from J, leaving 14 bases between them. Germline CDR1 MGHRA, CDR2 YSYEKL. The CDR3 runs to 17 residues. This CDR3 reads CASSQEAPPGNNSPLHF. In DNA form, the CDR3 reads TGCGCCAGCAGCCAAGAGGCCCCTCCGGGGAATAATTCACCCCTCCACTTT.

The CDR3 bases are TGCGCCAGCAGTGAGTCGAGGGGGCGAAATCAGCCCCAGCATTTT. It translates to CASSESRGRNQPQHF. V gene TRBV10-2 combines with J gene TRBJ1-5; 7 bases are shared with TRBD1. V lost 0 bases and J lost 4; bases outside the gene matches: 3. The CDR3 is 15 residues long. CDR1 WSHSY and CDR2 SAAADI come from the germline V gene.

The chain combines TRBV6-5 with TRBJ1-1; TRBD1 might be the D (6 bases). CDR3 length equals 14 residues. Trimming shortened V by 6 bases and J by 6 bases, and 17 bases separated the two germline ends. CDR1 MNHEY and CDR2 SVGAGI come from the germline V gene. The CDR3 is CASRQGTSMPEAFF. CDR3 in DNA: TGTGCCAGCAGACAGGGAACGTCGATGCCTGAAGCTTTCTTT.

The chain is built from TRBV3-1 (or the pseudogene TRBV3-2) and TRBJ2-7; 10 bases are shared with TRBD2. Germline CDR1 LGHDT, CDR2 YNNKEL (reference sequence). The V gene end was trimmed by 4 bases and the J gene end by 7 bases; junction bases not matched to a gene: 10. The CDR3 is 15 residues long. CDR3 sequence: CASSLQREGLKEQYF. In DNA, the CDR3 is TGTGCCAGCAGCCTCCAGCGGGAGGGCCTAAAAGAGCAGTACTTC.

The chain recombines TRBV5-1 with TRBJ1-1, with D possibly TRBD1 on 6 matching bases. Trimming left V 0 bases short and J 4 bases short, with 13 bases between. This CDR3 is 15 amino acids long. The germline V gene has CDR1 SGHRS and CDR2 YFSETQ. The CDR3 reads CASSLALGGGTEAFF. Written as DNA, the CDR3 is TGCGCCAGCAGCTTGGCCTTAGGGGGTGGCACTGAAGCTTTCTTT.

The chain couples TRBV29-1 to TRBJ2-2; D is possibly TRBD2 (5 bases). With 1 base removed from V and 0 bases from J, the gap between germline ends came to 24 bases. This CDR3 has 20 amino acids. The germline gives CDR1 SQVTM, CDR2 ANQGSEA. DNA for the CDR3: TGCAGCGTTGAAGCCGGGGTTCTGGGTTGTGAACGAACGAACACCGGGGAGCTGTTTTTT. This translates into CSVEAGVLGCERTNTGELFF.

The rearrangement uses TRBV2 and TRBJ1-1; D gene unclear. The V gene lost 2 bases and the J gene lost 1 base, with 8 bases spanning the gap. The CDR3 is made up of 14 amino acids. Germline V CDR1 and CDR2: SNHLY, FYNNEI. The CDR3 sequence: CASSEIARNTEAFF. The CDR3 bases are TGTGCCAGCAGTGAAATCGCTAGGAACACTGAAGCTTTCTTT.

This clone was found a few times. The CDR3, as DNA: TGTGCCAGCAGTTATAATGGACAGGCCAACACTGAAGCTTTCTTT. Protein sequence: CASSYNGQANTEAFF. This chain uses TRBV2 with TRBJ1-1; TRBD1 agrees at 7 bases. V dropped 5 bases and J dropped 2; count of bases not matched to a gene: 8. From germline, CDR1 is SNHLY and CDR2 FYNNEI. This CDR3 is 15 amino acids long. The complete variable domain, with remaining parts taken from reference TRBV2 and TRBJ1-1, reads EPEVTQTPSHQVTQMGQEVILRCVPISNHLYFYWYRQILGQKVEFLVSFYNNEISEKSEIFDDQFSVERPDGSNFTLKIRSTKLEDSAMYFCASSYNGQANTEAFFGQGTRLTVV.

This chain's CDR3 is CASSSMTGTGGDTIYF. The CDR3 nucleotides read TGTGCCAGCAGCTCAATGACCGGGACAGGGGGAGACACCATATATTTT. V is TRBV5-6 and J is TRBJ1-3, with 11 bases that match TRBD1. Germline V gene data show CDR1 as SGHDT and CDR2 as YYEEEE. CDR3 length equals 16 residues. V was clipped by 3 bases and J by 8 bases; unmatched bases: 10.

This sequence joins TRBV21-1 and TRBJ2-7; no DNA check was done on the table's D call, TRBD1. TRBV21-1 is classified as a pseudogene. This CDR3 comprises 13 residues. In DNA, the CDR3 is TGTGCCAGTGAGTGGGCGCGTGGCTACGAGCAGTACGTC. This translates into CASEWARGYEQYV.

This clone came up once. This rearrangement joins TRBV10-3 to TRBJ2-7; no clear D gene. The CDR3 has 14 residues. Between the trimmed V and J ends, which lost 2 bases and 4 bases, there was a span of 12 bases. The germline CDR1 and CDR2 sequences are ENHRY and SYGVKD. The CDR3 protein is CAISEEQKDYEQYF. The CDR3 DNA follows: TGTGCCATCAGTGAGGAACAAAAAGATTACGAGCAGTACTTC.

This chain links TRBV19 with TRBJ1-5; no definite D call. Trimming shortened V by 3 bases and J by 4 bases, and 16 bases separated the two germline ends. CDR3 length: 16 residues. The germline CDR1 and CDR2 sequences are LNHDA and SQIVND (reference sequence). CDR3 sequence (DNA): TGTGCCAGTAGTATTTTTACGTCGGCAGCGAATCAGCCCCAGCATTTT. This gives the protein CASSIFTSAANQPQHF.

V gene TRBV11-2 combines with J gene TRBJ2-1; unclear D gene. The CDR3 runs to 12 residues. Germline V gene lookup returns CDR1 SGHAT and CDR2 FQNNGV. V was shortened by 4 bases and J by 5 bases, with 6 bases between the two germline ends. CDR3 sequence: CASSSQNNEQFF. DNA for the CDR3: TGTGCCAGCAGCTCCCAGAACAATGAGCAGTTCTTC.

The chain links TRBV6-6 to TRBJ1-6; tentatively, D is TRBD1 (6 bases). From germline, CDR1 is MNHNY and CDR2 SVGAGI (reference sequence). CDR3 length: 13 amino acids. V was pared by 6 bases and J by 7 bases, with 10 bases between. The CDR3 DNA follows: TGTGCCAGCAGGGGGGCCCTCAATTCACCCCTCCACTTT. This gives the protein CASRGALNSPLHF.

This clone has a handful of counts. The chain recombines TRBV4-1 with TRBJ1-6; a weak D match, TRBD1 (5 bases). The CDR3 length is 14 residues. The germline gives CDR1 MGHRA, CDR2 YSYEKL. The germline V and J ends were trimmed by 4 bases and 4 bases, with 8 bases remaining between them. CDR3 bases: TGCGCCAGCAGCCCGACAGTGTATAATTCACCCCTCCACTTT. It translates to CASSPTVYNSPLHF.

V is TRBV19 and J is TRBJ1-2; 10 bases are a match to TRBD1. CDR1 LNHDA and CDR2 SQIVND come from the germline V gene (reference sequence). The CDR3 runs 13 residues. The V gene end was trimmed by 5 bases and the J gene end by 6 bases; junction bases not matched to a gene: 3. The CDR3 reads CASSEGQGDGYTF. DNA for the CDR3: TGTGCCAGTAGTGAAGGACAGGGGGATGGCTACACCTTC. Using reference TRBV19 and TRBJ1-2 for the parts outside the CDR3, the full variable domain is DGGITQSPKYLFRKEGQNVTLSCEQNLNHDAMYWYRQDPGQGLRLIYYSQIVNDFQKGDIAEGYSVSREKKESFPLTVTSAQKNPTAFYLCASSEGQGDGYTFGSGTRLTVV.

This chain links TRBV19 with TRBJ2-1, with TRBD2 matching over 8 bases. Germline V lookup: CDR1 LNHDA, CDR2 SQIVND (reference sequence). CDR3 length: 18 residues. V shed 5 bases, J shed 0 bases, and the junction held 12 bases outside the gene matches. This CDR3 is CASSAAGGPLSSYNEQFF. CDR3 in DNA: TGTGCCAGTAGTGCTGCGGGAGGCCCCTTGAGCTCCTACAATGAGCAGTTCTTC.